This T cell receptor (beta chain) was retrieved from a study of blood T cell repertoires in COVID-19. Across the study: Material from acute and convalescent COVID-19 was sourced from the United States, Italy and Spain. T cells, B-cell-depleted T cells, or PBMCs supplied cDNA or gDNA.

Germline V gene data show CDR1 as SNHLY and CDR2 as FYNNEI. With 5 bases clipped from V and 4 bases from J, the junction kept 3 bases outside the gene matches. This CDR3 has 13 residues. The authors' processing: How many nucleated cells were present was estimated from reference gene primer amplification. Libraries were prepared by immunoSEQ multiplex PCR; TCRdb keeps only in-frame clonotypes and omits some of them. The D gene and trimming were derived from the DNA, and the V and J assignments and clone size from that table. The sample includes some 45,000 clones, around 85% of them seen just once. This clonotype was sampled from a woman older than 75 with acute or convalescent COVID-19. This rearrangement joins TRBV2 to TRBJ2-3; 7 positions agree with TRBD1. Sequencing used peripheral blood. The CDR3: CASSTGASDTQYF. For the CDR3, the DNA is TGTGCCAGCAGTACAGGGGCTTCAGATACGCAGTATTTT.